Each of the 6 T cell receptor beta chains below was sequenced from the same sample in a study of T cells in Graves' hyperthyroidism and ophthalmopathy. The investigators amplified TCR beta CDR3 regions from RNA transcripts. When the TCR CDR3 underwent first-round RT-PCR, the HTBI primer set was used. TCRdb re-called the multiplex PCR reads through MiXCR, storing one row per CDR3 protein. The sample holds about 640,000 distinct CDR3 sequences; about 15% are singletons and the top ten take approximately 13%. Material: blood. Receptors originate from a woman aged 45 to 65 with Graves' ophthalmopathy.

In this sample, this clonotype turned up a few times. This chain uses TRBV7-8 with TRBJ1-2; unclear D gene. V was shortened by 0 bases and J by 7 bases, with 6 bases between the two germline ends. CDR3 length: 12 residues. The germline V gene has CDR1 SGHVS and CDR2 FQNEAQ. The CDR3 loop is CASSLAYSGYTF. The CDR3 DNA follows: TGTGCCAGCAGCTTAGCGTACAGTGGCTACACCTTC.

This clonotype was seen ten or more times. The V and J genes are TRBV7-3 and TRBJ2-5, with TRBD2 identical over 13 bases. Trimming took 4 bases from V and 1 from J; bases not matched to a gene: 3. Germline values: CDR1 SGHTA, CDR2 FQGTGA. The CDR3 is 16 residues long. The CDR3 spells CASSSGLAGPQETQYF. In DNA form, the CDR3 reads TGTGCCAGCAGCTCGGGACTAGCGGGACCCCAAGAGACCCAGTACTTC.

Many counts were recorded for this clonotype. The CDR3 DNA reads TGCAGTGCCGGGGACACTAGCACAGATACGCAGTATTTT. This sequence encodes CSAGDTSTDTQYF. This chain connects TRBV20-1 to TRBJ2-3, with D possibly matching TRBD1 (6 bases). V lost 6 bases and J 0 bases, leaving 10 bases between the germline ends. Germline CDR1 and CDR2: DFQATT and SNEGSKA (reference sequence). The CDR3 is 13 residues long.

This clonotype was observed a few times. The chain joins TRBV27 to TRBJ2-1; D is ambiguous. The V end was cut by 8 bases, the J end by 13 bases, with 15 bases between. Germline V gene data show CDR1 as MNHEY and CDR2 as SMNVEV (reference sequence). The CDR3 spans 11 residues. The CDR3 bases are TGTGCCAGCCACCTAGGGTTGACTCAGTTCTTC. This encodes CASHLGLTQFF.

This rearrangement joins TRBV25-1 to TRBJ1-5; no definite D call. Trimming pared 3 bases from V and 3 bases from J, leaving 9 bases between. The CDR3 runs 14 residues. Germline lookup yields CDR1 MGHDK and CDR2 SYGVNS. The CDR3 loop is CASSDRGPNQPQHF. The DNA of the CDR3 is TGTGCCAGCAGTGATCGGGGTCCCAATCAGCCCCAGCATTTT.

This clonotype was observed a single time. V usage is TRBV27 and J usage is TRBJ1-2, with 10 bases lining up with TRBD1. Germline trimming cut 5 bases from V and 2 bases from J; bases unmatched to any gene: 5. The CDR3 is made up of 15 amino acids. CDR1 and CDR2 from the germline V gene are MNHEY and SMNVEV (reference sequence). The CDR3 sequence: CASSKTGQGNYGYTF. The DNA of the CDR3 is TGTGCCAGCAGTAAAACGGGACAGGGGAACTATGGCTACACCTTC.